The 26 T cell receptor beta chains below were found in one sample sequenced in a study of blood T cell repertoires in COVID-19. Sequencing was performed with immunoSEQ multiplex PCR; in TCRdb, only in-frame clones are kept and a portion is missing. The profile shows about 160,000 clones, almost 85% of them singletons. Sequenced sample: peripheral blood. The receptors derive from a woman older than 75 with acute or convalescent COVID-19.

Only one count was recorded for this clone. The V and J genes are TRBV7-8 and TRBJ2-7; possible D gene TRBD1, 5 bases. Germline V gives CDR1 SGHVS, CDR2 FQNEAQ. The CDR3 is made up of 15 amino acids. Between the trimmed V and J ends, which lost 8 bases and 3 bases, there was a span of 20 bases. The CDR3 is CASGLRTLGLYEQYF. In nucleotides, the CDR3 is TGTGCCAGCGGCCTTAGGACGTTGGGGCTCTACGAGCAGTACTTC.

This clone was seen once. This chain joins TRBV15 and TRBJ1-2, with TRBD1 matching 7 bases. This CDR3 has 15 amino acids. The J segment lost 4 bases and the V segment lost 1 base, leaving 6 bases of the junction unmatched. Per the germline V gene, CDR1 is LNHNV and CDR2 is YYDKDF (reference sequence). CDR3 sequence (DNA): TGTGCCACCAGCAGAGGAAGAGGGGGCTCCTATGGCTACACCTTC. Translating it yields CATSRGRGGSYGYTF.

V gene TRBV27 combines with J gene TRBJ2-1; tentative D call: TRBD2 (5 bases). CDR1 is MNHEY and CDR2 is SMNVEV in the germline V gene (reference sequence). This CDR3 spans 13 amino acids. Trimming removed 5 bases from V and 8 bases from J, with 13 bases in between. The CDR3: CASSEGSEDEQFF. The CDR3 nucleotides are TGTGCCAGCAGTGAGGGATCTGAGGATGAGCAGTTCTTC.

The chain employs TRBV4-3 and TRBJ2-3; 7 nucleotides align to TRBD2. The CDR3 consists of 16 residues. J lost 3 bases, V lost 2 bases, and 8 bases had no gene match. CDR1 is LGHNA, CDR2 YSLEER, per germline. CDR3 nucleotides: TGCGCCAGCAGCCAATCCTCCGGCGGGAGTACAGATACGCAGTATTTT. Translating gives CASSQSSGGSTDTQYF.

The chain carries TRBV5-4 and TRBJ2-1, with 16 bases fitting TRBD2. With V trimmed by 4 bases and J by 9 bases, 19 bases remained unmatched. The CDR3 consists of 20 residues. The germline V gene has CDR1 SGHNT and CDR2 YYREEE (reference sequence). The DNA for the CDR3 is TGTGCCAGCAGCCCCCCCGACGGGACTAGCGGGAGGGCCAGCTTTAGTGAGCAGTTCTTC. Its protein product is CASSPPDGTSGRASFSEQFF.

This clone was observed a single time. The chain employs TRBV30 and TRBJ2-4, with 10 positions matching TRBD2. The ends lost 0 bases at V and 0 bases at J; junction bases unmatched: 5. CDR1 GTSNPN and CDR2 SVGIG come from the germline V gene (reference sequence). The CDR3 runs to 17 residues. For the CDR3, the DNA is TGTGCCTGGAGTGTAAGCCGGACTAGCGGAGCCAAAAACATTCAGTACTTC. This gives the protein CAWSVSRTSGAKNIQYF.

This clone was recorded a few times. This sequence joins TRBV6-1 and TRBJ1-1; a possible D gene is TRBD1 (6 bases). The CDR3 spans 13 residues. V was pared by 3 bases and J by 4 bases, with 9 bases between. Germline V gene data show CDR1 as MNHNS and CDR2 as SASEGT. CDR3 protein: CASSEDRVTEAFF. The CDR3 DNA is TGTGCCAGCAGTGAGGACAGAGTCACTGAAGCTTTCTTT.

The chain uses TRBV9 and TRBJ2-3, with D possibly TRBD2 on 5 matching bases. Germline assignment: CDR1 SGDLS and CDR2 YYNGEE. V shed 0 bases and J shed 9 bases, with 11 bases lying between them. The CDR3 is 13 amino acids. This CDR3 is CASSVGEGGTQYF. The CDR3 DNA sequence: TGTGCCAGCAGCGTAGGAGAGGGTGGGACGCAGTATTTT. Together with reference TRBV9 and TRBJ2-3, the CDR3 gives the full variable domain: DSGVTQTPKHLITATGQRVTLRCSPRSGDLSVYWYQQSLDQGLQFLIQYYNGEERAKGNILERFSAQQFPDLHSELNLSSLELGDSALYFCASSVGEGGTQYFGPGTRLTVL.

J is TRBJ2-7 and V is TRBV2, with TRBD2 matching 11 bases. The CDR3 covers 14 residues. V was pared by 4 bases and J by 6 bases, with 5 bases of the junction left unmatched. CDR1 and CDR2 (germline): SNHLY, FYNNEI. Here the CDR3 DNA reads TGTGCCAGCAGTGCGACTAGCGGGACTTCCGAGCAGTACTTC. Amino acids: CASSATSGTSEQYF.

CDR3 loop: CASSPWAGSLYEQYF. CDR3 nucleotide sequence: TGTGCCAGCAGCCCTTGGGCCGGCAGTCTCTACGAGCAGTACTTC. The V gene is TRBV7-9, the J gene TRBJ2-7; D not certain. CDR3 length: 15 amino acids. Trimming took 5 bases from V and 3 from J, leaving 17 bases between them. From germline, CDR1 is SEHNR and CDR2 FQNEAQ (reference sequence).

Only a few counts were recorded for this clone. V is TRBV9 and J is TRBJ1-3, with a possible D match to TRBD1 (5 bases). The CDR3 length is 18 residues. V was pared by 3 bases and J by 0 bases, with 19 bases between. Germline lookup yields CDR1 SGDLS and CDR2 YYNGEE. CDR3 nucleotide sequence: TGTGCCAGCAGCGGAGGAGGCCGGGGGGGGTACTCTGGAAACACCATATATTTT. It translates to CASSGGGRGGYSGNTIYF.

V and J are TRBV7-9 and TRBJ2-1, with D possibly TRBD2 on 6 matching bases. Trimming left V 5 bases short and J 3 bases short, with 11 bases between. CDR1 SEHNR and CDR2 FQNEAQ come from the germline V gene (reference sequence). CDR3 length: 14 amino acids. The CDR3 region has the DNA TGTGCCAGCAGCCTAGGGACTGACTACAATGAGCAGTTCTTC. Residues: CASSLGTDYNEQFF.

The chain joins TRBV18 to TRBJ1-6, with 10 bases identical to TRBD1. CDR3 length: 15 residues. Germline lookup yields CDR1 KGHSH and CDR2 LQKENI. With V trimmed by 2 bases and J by 6 bases, 1 base remained unmatched. CDR3 loop: CASSPGTGVNSPLHF. The DNA of the CDR3 is TGTGCCAGCTCACCAGGGACAGGGGTTAATTCACCCCTCCACTTT. The full variable domain, its missing parts supplied by reference TRBV18 and TRBJ1-6, is NAGVMQNPRHLVRRRGQEARLRCSPMKGHSHVYWYRQLPEEGLKFMVYLQKENIIDESGMPKERFSAEFPKEGPSILRIQQVVRGDSAAYFCASSPGTGVNSPLHFGNGTRLTVT.

This clone was seen just once. The V and J genes are TRBV20-1 and TRBJ1-1; D is unclear. V gave up 0 bases and J gave up 8 bases, with 7 bases separating them. Germline V gene data show CDR1 as DFQATT and CDR2 as SNEGSKA (reference sequence). The CDR3 is 11 residues long. The CDR3 DNA reads TGCAGTGCTAGAGAATCGGGGGAAGCTTTCTTT. Residues: CSARESGEAFF.

This chain links TRBV23-1 with TRBJ1-5, with D perhaps matching TRBD1 (5 bases). TRBV23-1 belongs to the ORF category, with a function that is uncertain. The CDR3 is made up of 15 amino acids. V gave up 7 bases and J gave up 1 base, with 14 bases separating them. The CDR3 DNA reads TGCGCCAGCACAACCCCAGGGTCGAGCAATCAGCCCCAGCATTTT. Residues: CASTTPGSSNQPQHF.

This sequence joins TRBV29-1 and TRBJ1-5; TRBD1 might be the D (5 bases). CDR1 and CDR2 from the germline V gene are SQVTM and ANQGSEA. V was clipped by 6 bases and J by 2 bases, with 8 bases between them. The CDR3 is made up of 12 amino acids. The CDR3 region has the DNA TGCAGCGTCGGGGGAGGCAATCAGCCCCAGCATTTT. This encodes CSVGGGNQPQHF.

V and J are TRBV19 and TRBJ2-7, with TRBD1 as a possible D gene (6 bases). The V and J ends lost 6 bases and 4 bases respectively, with 16 bases between them. The CDR3 loop spans 14 amino acids. In germline, CDR1 is LNHDA, CDR2 SQIVND (reference sequence). In DNA form, the CDR3 reads TGTGCCAGTAGCGACACAGGGTTGACTTACGAGCAGTACTTC. Its protein is CASSDTGLTYEQYF.

The chain is built from TRBV5-5 and TRBJ1-5; D is ambiguous. CDR1 SGHKS and CDR2 YYEKEE come from the germline V gene (reference sequence). The CDR3 length is 16 residues. Trimming removed 0 bases at V and 0 bases at J, with 10 bases between. The DNA of the CDR3 is TGTGCCAGCAGCTTGGGAGCCCCGTATAGCAATCAGCCCCAGCATTTT. Residues: CASSLGAPYSNQPQHF. Filled out from reference TRBV5-5 and TRBJ1-5, the complete variable domain reads DAGVTQSPTHLIKTRGQQVTLRCSPISGHKSVSWYQQVLGQGPQFIFQYYEKEERGRGNFPDRFSARQFPNYSSELNVNALLLGDSALYLCASSLGAPYSNQPQHFGDGTRLSIL.

The table lists this clone with a count of one. This chain links TRBV19 with TRBJ1-2; D gene uncertain. V gave up 5 bases and J gave up 0 bases, with 10 bases separating them. The CDR3 has 14 residues. Germline CDR1 reads LNHDA; CDR2 reads SQIVND (reference sequence). CDR3 in amino acids: CASSWAFSNYGYTF. Written as DNA, the CDR3 is TGTGCCAGTAGTTGGGCCTTCTCTAACTATGGCTACACCTTC. Looking up the rest from reference TRBV19 and TRBJ1-2 gives the full variable domain: DGGITQSPKYLFRKEGQNVTLSCEQNLNHDAMYWYRQDPGQGLRLIYYSQIVNDFQKGDIAEGYSVSREKKESFPLTVTSAQKNPTAFYLCASSWAFSNYGYTFGSGTRLTVV.

The chain uses TRBV2 and TRBJ2-1, with a weak D call TRBD2 (5 bases). CDR1 and CDR2 (germline): SNHLY, FYNNEI. The CDR3 spans 11 residues. V was trimmed by 6 bases and J by 6 bases, leaving 6 bases between them. The CDR3 spells CASREGNEQFF. The CDR3 DNA reads TGTGCCAGCAGAGAGGGCAATGAGCAGTTCTTC. The full variable domain, with the rest looked up from reference TRBV2 and TRBJ2-1, is EPEVTQTPSHQVTQMGQEVILRCVPISNHLYFYWYRQILGQKVEFLVSFYNNEISEKSEIFDDQFSVERPDGSNFTLKIRSTKLEDSAMYFCASREGNEQFFGPGTRLTVL.

The chain is built from TRBV18 and TRBJ1-4, with 7 bases that match TRBD1. This CDR3 region has 13 residues. V lost 6 bases, J lost 7 bases, and 5 bases stayed unmatched. CDR1 KGHSH and CDR2 LQKENI come from the germline V gene. The CDR3 bases are TGTGCCAGCTCTCAGGGGGAGAGTGAAAAACTGTTTTTT. The encoded protein is CASSQGESEKLFF.

The rearrangement links TRBV19 to TRBJ1-2; weak D call: TRBD1 (5 bases). The CDR3 contains 15 residues. V lost 9 bases and J lost 1, with 18 bases in between. Germline CDR1 and CDR2: LNHDA and SQIVND (reference sequence). The CDR3 DNA sequence: TGTGCCAGCAGAGTGGGGCAGCTGCTTAACTATGGCTACACCTTC. It specifies CASRVGQLLNYGYTF.

The table lists this clone with a few counts. The chain carries TRBV30 and TRBJ2-5; a possible D gene is TRBD2 (5 bases). The length of the CDR3 is 13 residues. CDR1 is GTSNPN, CDR2 SVGIG, per germline (reference sequence). The V gene lost 2 bases and the J gene lost 5 bases, with 12 bases spanning the gap. The CDR3 loop is CAWSWLAGETQYF. The CDR3 DNA is TGTGCCTGGAGTTGGCTAGCTGGGGAGACCCAGTACTTC.

This chain joins TRBV5-1 and TRBJ2-4; 7 bases align to TRBD1. Germline CDR1 and CDR2: SGHRS and YFSETQ. With 2 bases clipped from V and 1 base from J, the junction kept 9 bases outside the gene matches. The length of the CDR3 is 17 residues. In nucleotides, the CDR3 is TGCGCCAGCAGCTTTAAAACAGGGGCCGAGGCCAAAAACATTCAGTACTTC. Its protein product is CASSFKTGAEAKNIQYF. The full variable domain, rest sourced from reference TRBV5-1 and TRBJ2-4, is KAGVTQTPRYLIKTRGQQVTLSCSPISGHRSVSWYQQTPGQGLQFLFEYFSETQRNKGNFPGRFSGRQFSNSRSEMNVSTLELGDSALYLCASSFKTGAEAKNIQYFGAGTRLSVL.

The chain links TRBV5-6 to TRBJ2-7; TRBD2 aligns across 8 bases. V lost 1 base and J lost 3; bases outside the gene matches: 6. The germline CDR1 and CDR2 sequences are SGHDT and YYEEEE. CDR3 length: 15 amino acids. The CDR3: CASSLRREVLYEQYF. CDR3 DNA sequence: TGTGCCAGCAGCTTGAGGCGGGAGGTACTCTACGAGCAGTACTTC.

This clone was counted a few times. The chain uses TRBV6-5 and TRBJ1-1, with 10 bases matching TRBD1. V lost 5 bases to trimming and J lost 11 bases; unmatched junction nucleotides: 11. Germline V lookup: CDR1 MNHEY, CDR2 SVGAGI. The CDR3 totals 14 residues. The CDR3 protein is CASSPDRGRLSAFF. In DNA, the CDR3 is TGTGCCAGCAGTCCCGACAGGGGGCGACTTTCGGCTTTCTTT.